These T cell receptor beta chains were read from a single sample in a study of CD8 T cells in ankylosing spondylitis. MiXCR, applied by TCRdb to the 5' RACE reads, yields one record per CDR3 protein. The sample has approximately 290,000 distinct CDR3 sequences, more than 20% seen once. The sequencing sample was made of blood, either unsorted or a sorted T cell fraction (not recorded which). These TCRs come from a female donor with ankylosing spondylitis or in good health (not recorded which). The CDR3 runs from the conserved cysteine through the conserved F or W. The order of the fields is D gene, J gene, clone size, V gene, CDR3 protein, CDR3 DNA. The D gene is left open where the match is weak. The listing skips clone size in some rows; elsewhere it reads once, few, many or a size class.

. | TRBJ2-5 | once | TRBV18 | CASSPADRRAEYF | TGTGCCAGCTCACCTGCGGACCGACGGGCGGAGTACTTC
TRBD1 | TRBJ2-5 | . | TRBV7-2 | CASSLVEGAWETQYF | TGTGCCAGCAGCTTAGTAGAGGGGGCCTGGGAGACCCAGTACTTC
. | TRBJ2-3 | . | TRBV28 | CASSTRDGTDTQYF | TGTGCCAGCAGTACCCGGGACGGCACAGATACGCAGTATTTT
TRBD1 | TRBJ1-5 | few | TRBV12-3/TRBV12-4 | CASSLTGGGNQPQHF | TGTGCCAGCAGCCTTACAGGGGGCGGAAATCAGCCCCAGCATTTT
. | TRBJ1-2 | few | TRBV6-6 | CASSYIHGYTF | TGTGCCAGCAGTTACATCCATGGCTACACCTTC
TRBD2 | TRBJ2-1 | . | TRBV19 | CASSIRRLAGSSYNEQFF | TGTGCCAGTAGTATAAGGAGACTAGCGGGCAGCTCCTACAATGAGCAGTTCTTC
TRBD2 | TRBJ2-5 | . | TRBV5-6 | CASSYSGNQETQYF | TGTGCCAGCAGCTATAGCGGGAACCAAGAGACCCAGTACTTC
. | TRBJ1-2 | many | TRBV20-1 | CSARTRSPPYGYTF | TGCAGTGCTAGGACGCGCAGCCCTCCCTATGGCTACACCTTC
. | TRBJ2-1 | few | TRBV4-3 | CASSPGRSSYNEQFF | TGCGCCAGCAGCCCGGGACGGAGCTCCTACAATGAGCAGTTCTTC
TRBD1 | TRBJ1-3 | few | TRBV15 | CATSRDPGGGNTIYF | TGTGCCACCAGCAGAGATCCAGGGGGAGGAAACACCATATATTTT
. | TRBJ2-2 | few | TRBV6-5 | CASSYGPYVDTGELFF | TGTGCCAGCAGTTACGGGCCGTACGTTGACACCGGGGAGCTGTTTTTT
. | TRBJ2-7 | few | TRBV20-1 | CSVFSNEQYF | TGCAGTGTATTTTCAAACGAGCAGTACTTC
. | TRBJ2-7 | few | TRBV10-1 | CASSESGRDEQYF | TGCGCCAGCAGTGAGTCAGGACGCGACGAGCAGTACTTC
. | TRBJ1-1 | . | TRBV12-3/TRBV12-4 | CASSSRGGTGNTEAFF | TGTGCCAGCAGTTCTAGGGGTGGGACGGGGAACACTGAAGCTTTCTTT
. | TRBJ2-1 | . | TRBV7-9 | CASSLDQPTYNEQFF | TGTGCCAGCAGCTTAGATCAACCTACTTACAATGAGCAGTTCTTC
. | TRBJ2-1 | . | TRBV20-1 | CSALVVIAANEQFF | TGCAGTGCTCTGGTTGTAATAGCGGCCAATGAGCAGTTCTTC
. | TRBJ2-2 | . | TRBV7-2 | CASSPGGHTGELFF | TGTGCCAGCAGTCCAGGGGGGCACACCGGGGAGCTGTTTTTT
. | TRBJ2-6 | few | TRBV18 | CASSLRTASGANVLTF | TGTGCCAGCTCACTAAGGACGGCCTCTGGGGCCAACGTCCTGACTTTC
. | TRBJ2-1 | . | TRBV29-1 | CSVDRGALRDEQFF | TGCAGCGTTGACAGAGGGGCCCTCCGGGATGAGCAGTTCTTC
TRBD1 | TRBJ2-2 | . | TRBV7-2 | CASSLRQGYTGELFF | TGTGCCAGCAGCTTGAGACAGGGATACACCGGGGAGCTGTTTTTT
. | TRBJ1-1 | . | TRBV30 | CAWSKEAMNTEAFF | TGTGCCTGGAGTAAGGAAGCAATGAACACTGAAGCTTTCTTT
TRBD2 | TRBJ2-1 | . | TRBV7-3 | CASSPSGTSYNEQFF | TGTGCCAGCAGCCCTAGTGGGACTAGTTACAATGAGCAGTTCTTC
. | TRBJ1-1 | . | TRBV7-9 | CASSLGFPGATEAFF | TGTGCCAGCAGCTTAGGGTTCCCTGGCGCCACTGAAGCTTTCTTT
TRBD2 | TRBJ2-5 | . | TRBV20-1 | CSASKASGSLEETQYF | TGCAGTGCCTCAAAGGCTAGCGGGAGCTTGGAAGAGACCCAGTACTTC
TRBD2 | TRBJ2-7 | few | TRBV20-1 | CSANLAGHYEQYF | TGCAGTGCTAATCTAGCGGGCCACTACGAGCAGTACTTC
TRBD2 | TRBJ2-1 | many | TRBV29-1 | CSVVTSGRANEQFF | TGCAGCGTTGTGACTAGCGGGAGGGCCAATGAGCAGTTCTTC
. | TRBJ2-5 | . | TRBV7-3 | CASSPGPSETQYF | TGTGCCAGCAGCCCCGGCCCCTCGGAGACCCAGTACTTC
TRBD2 | TRBJ2-1 | few | TRBV7-8 | CASSTLGGRAYNEQFF | TGTGCCAGCAGCACCCTCGGCGGGAGGGCCTACAATGAGCAGTTCTTC
. | TRBJ2-1 | . | TRBV7-9 | CASSLILVAYNEQFF | TGTGCCAGCAGCTTAATTTTAGTAGCGTACAATGAGCAGTTCTTC
. | TRBJ2-5 | few | TRBV7-9 | CASSLRDQETQYF | TGTGCCAGCAGCCTCAGAGACCAAGAGACCCAGTACTTC
. | TRBJ2-7 | many | TRBV20-1 | CSATGPTSYEQYF | TGCAGTGCTACTGGGCCGACTTCCTACGAGCAGTACTTC
TRBD2 | TRBJ2-1 | few | TRBV7-9 | CACRPAGVDGSYNEQFF | TGTGCCTGCCGGCCAGCGGGAGTAGATGGCTCCTACAATGAGCAGTTCTTC
. | TRBJ2-7 | . | TRBV2 | CTNRDNSYEQYF | TGTACCAACCGGGACAACTCCTACGAGCAGTACTTC